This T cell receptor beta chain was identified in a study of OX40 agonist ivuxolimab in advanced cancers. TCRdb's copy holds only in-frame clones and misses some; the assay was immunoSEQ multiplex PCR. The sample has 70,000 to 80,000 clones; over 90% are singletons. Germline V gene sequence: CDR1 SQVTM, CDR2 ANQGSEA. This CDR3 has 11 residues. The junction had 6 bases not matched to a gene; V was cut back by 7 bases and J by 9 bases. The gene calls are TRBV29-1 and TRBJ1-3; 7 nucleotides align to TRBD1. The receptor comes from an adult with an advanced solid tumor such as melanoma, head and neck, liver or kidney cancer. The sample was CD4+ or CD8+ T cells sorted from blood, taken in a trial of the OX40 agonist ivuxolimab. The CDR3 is CSGTRGGTIYF. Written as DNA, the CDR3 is TGCAGCGGCACCAGGGGGGGCACCATATATTTT.